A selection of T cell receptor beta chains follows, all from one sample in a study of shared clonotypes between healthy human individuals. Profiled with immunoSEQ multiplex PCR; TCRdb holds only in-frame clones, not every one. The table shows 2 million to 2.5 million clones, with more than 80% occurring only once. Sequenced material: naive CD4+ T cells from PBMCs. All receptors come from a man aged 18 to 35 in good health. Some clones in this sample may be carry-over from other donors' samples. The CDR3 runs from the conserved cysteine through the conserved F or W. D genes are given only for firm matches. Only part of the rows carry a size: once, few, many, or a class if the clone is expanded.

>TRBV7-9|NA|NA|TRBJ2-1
TGTGCCAGCAGCCCCCAAGTTGGGGGTGACCATGAGCAGTTCTTC
CASSPQVGGDHEQFF
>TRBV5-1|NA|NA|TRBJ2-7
TGCGCCAGCAGCTTGCCGGGGGCCTCCTACGAGCAGTACTTC
CASSLPGASYEQYF
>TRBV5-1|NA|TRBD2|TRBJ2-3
TGCGCCAGCAGCTCTAGCGGAAGCACAGATACGCAGTATTTT
CASSSSGSTDTQYF
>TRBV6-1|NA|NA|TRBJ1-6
TGTGCCAGCAGTGAACAGTTTCTTTACGCTCTTAATTCACCCCTCCACTTT
CASSEQFLYALNSPLHF
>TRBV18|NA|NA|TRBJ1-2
TGTGCCAGCTCACCACCGTCCTCAGGGGTGCTCTATGGCTACACCTTC
CASSPPSSGVLYGYTF
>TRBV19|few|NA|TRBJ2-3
TGTGCCAGTAAATCGGGCCTTAGCACAGATACGCAGTATTTT
CASKSGLSTDTQYF
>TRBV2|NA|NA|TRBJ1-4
TGTGCCAGCACCTCGCTGGGGGGCGGTTTCGTAAAACTGTTTTTT
CASTSLGGGFVKLFF
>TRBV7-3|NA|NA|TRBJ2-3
TGTGCCAGCAGCCCCACGGGGGTCGGAACAGATACGCAGTATTTT
CASSPTGVGTDTQYF
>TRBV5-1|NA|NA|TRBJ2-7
TGCGCCAGCAGTCAGAGGTATGGGACAAATACCTACGAGCAGTACTTC
CASSQRYGTNTYEQYF
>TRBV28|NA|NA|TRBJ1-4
TGTGCCAGCACGGGGCAGACTAATGAAAAACTGTTTTTT
CASTGQTNEKLFF
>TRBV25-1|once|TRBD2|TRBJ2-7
TGTGCCAGCAGTGAATTGGGACTACAGCAGTACTTC
CASSELGLQQYF
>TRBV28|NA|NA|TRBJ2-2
TGTGCCAGCCCCCCATCCGGCACTAGAGAAACCGGGGAGCTGTTTTTT
CASPPSGTRETGELFF
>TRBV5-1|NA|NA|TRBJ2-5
TGCGCCAGCAGCCTGACGTCCACCCAAGAGACCCAGTACTTC
CASSLTSTQETQYF
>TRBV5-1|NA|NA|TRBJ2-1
TGCGCCAGCAGCTTGGACAACTACAATGAGCAGTTCTTC
CASSLDNYNEQFF
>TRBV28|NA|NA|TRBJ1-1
TGTGCCAGTGACTCTACACAAGTAGGGGCCACTGAAGCTTTCTTT
CASDSTQVGATEAFF
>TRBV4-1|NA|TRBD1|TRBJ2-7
TGCGCCAGCAGCCTGGAGCCGCAGGGGGCCTCCTACGAGCAGTACTTC
CASSLEPQGASYEQYF
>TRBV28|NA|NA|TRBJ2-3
TGTGCCAGCAGGCTTTCATCAGATACGCAGTATTTT
CASRLSSDTQYF
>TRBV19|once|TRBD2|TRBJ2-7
TGTGCCAGTAGTATCATAACCGGGACTAGAGGATACGAGCAGTACTTC
CASSIITGTRGYEQYF
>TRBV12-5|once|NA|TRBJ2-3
TGTGCTAGTGGTTCCTCCGGGACAGATACGCAGTATTTT
CASGSSGTDTQYF
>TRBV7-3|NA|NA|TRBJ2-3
TGTGCCAGCAGCCCAAGGGACAGCACAGATACGCAGTATTTT
CASSPRDSTDTQYF
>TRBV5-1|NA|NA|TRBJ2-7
TGCGCCAGCAAGGGTCATTACAGGGAACACGAGCAGTACTTC
CASKGHYREHEQYF
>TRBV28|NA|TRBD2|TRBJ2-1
TGTGCCAGCAGTTTAGAGCGAGCGAGGGGACTAGCGGGAGAGGTCCATGAGCAGTTCTTC
CASSLERARGLAGEVHEQFF
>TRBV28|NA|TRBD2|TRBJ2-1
TGTGCCAGCAGACTCGGACTAGCCTCCTACAATGAGCAGTTCTTC
CASRLGLASYNEQFF
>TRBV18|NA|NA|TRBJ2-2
TGTGCCAGCTCACCACCGGTGGCAGACGCGAACACCGGGGAGCTGTTTTTT
CASSPPVADANTGELFF
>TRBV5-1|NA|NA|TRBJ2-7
TGCGCCAGCAGCCAGGCCGGGGGCTCCTACGAGCAGTACTTC
CASSQAGGSYEQYF
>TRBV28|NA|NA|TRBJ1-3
TGTGCCAGCAGTTTAAGCAGCTCTGGAAACACCATATATTTT
CASSLSSSGNTIYF
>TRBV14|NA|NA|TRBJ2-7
TGTGCCAGCAGCCAAGAGGACGCGCGGGTTCACGAGCAGTACTTC
CASSQEDARVHEQYF
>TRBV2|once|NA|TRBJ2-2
TGTGCCAGCAGCGAGCACTCGACCGGGGAGCTGTTTTTT
CASSEHSTGELFF
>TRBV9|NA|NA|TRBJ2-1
TGTGCCAGCAGCCCACCCCGGGGGCGGGCTAGCGAGAATGAGCAGTTCTTC
CASSPPRGRASENEQFF
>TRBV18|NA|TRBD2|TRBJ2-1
TGTGCCAGCTCACCACTAACTACGGGAGGAGAGCAGTTCTTC
CASSPLTTGGEQFF
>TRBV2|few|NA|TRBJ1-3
TGTGCCAGCAGGCGCTCTGGAAACACCATATATTTT
CASRRSGNTIYF